The 2 T cell receptor beta chains below were found in one sample sequenced in a study of PD-1 blockade in classical Hodgkin lymphoma. Time point here: cycle 4 day 1 (C4D1), after five to seven weeks of nivolumab. Every patient had relapsed following autologous stem cell transplantation, and cohorts differed in brentuximab vedotin exposure. Clones were read by immunoSEQ multiplex PCR, and TCRdb kept only the in-frame ones, dropping some. The top ten clones hold under 3% of a sample with more than 40,000 clones, roughly two thirds of them seen once. Sequencing used peripheral blood mononuclear cells (PBMCs), obtained before the fourth cycle of nivolumab. All receptors derive from a human donor with classical Hodgkin lymphoma.

This clone is a singleton in its sample. The genes are TRBV19 and TRBJ2-7; 7 bases are a match to TRBD1. Germline assignment: CDR1 LNHDA and CDR2 SQIVND (reference sequence). CDR3 length equals 12 residues. The J segment lost 4 bases and the V segment lost 6 bases, leaving 3 bases of the junction unmatched. CDR3 in amino acids: CASRGQSYEQYF. The CDR3 DNA sequence: TGTGCCAGTAGGGGACAGTCTTACGAGCAGTACTTC. The full variable domain, rest sourced from reference TRBV19 and TRBJ2-7, is DGGITQSPKYLFRKEGQNVTLSCEQNLNHDAMYWYRQDPGQGLRLIYYSQIVNDFQKGDIAEGYSVSREKKESFPLTVTSAQKNPTAFYLCASRGQSYEQYFGPGTRLTVT.

Only a few counts were recorded for this clone. This rearrangement joins TRBV30 to TRBJ2-1; tentatively, D is TRBD1 or TRBD2 (6 bases each). Trimming pared 3 bases from V and 4 bases from J, leaving 16 bases between. From germline, CDR1 is GTSNPN and CDR2 SVGIG (reference sequence). The length of the CDR3 is 15 residues. CDR3 bases: TGTGCCTGGAGCCATTGGGGGGCTGGATACAATGAGCAGTTCTTC. This codes for CAWSHWGAGYNEQFF.